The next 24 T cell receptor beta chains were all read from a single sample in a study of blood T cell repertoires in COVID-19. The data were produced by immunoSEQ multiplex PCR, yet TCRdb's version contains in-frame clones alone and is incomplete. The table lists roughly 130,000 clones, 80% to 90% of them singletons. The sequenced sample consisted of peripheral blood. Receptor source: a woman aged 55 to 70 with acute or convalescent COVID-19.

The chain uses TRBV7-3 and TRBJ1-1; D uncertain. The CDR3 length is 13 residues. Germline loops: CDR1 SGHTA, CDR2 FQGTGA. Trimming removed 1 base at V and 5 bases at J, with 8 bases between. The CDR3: CASSLNQITEAFF. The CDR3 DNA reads TGTGCCAGCAGCTTAAATCAGATTACTGAAGCTTTCTTT.

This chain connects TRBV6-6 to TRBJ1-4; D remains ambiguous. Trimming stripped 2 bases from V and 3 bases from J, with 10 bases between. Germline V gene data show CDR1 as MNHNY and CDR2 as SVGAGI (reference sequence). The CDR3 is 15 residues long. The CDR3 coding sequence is TGTGCCAGCAGTTACGATGGGCAGGCTAATGAAAAACTGTTTTTT. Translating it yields CASSYDGQANEKLFF.

The CDR3 loop is CASKGALANYGYTF. In DNA form, the CDR3 reads TGTGCCAGCAAGGGGGCCTTAGCTAACTATGGCTACACCTTC. V is TRBV27 and J is TRBJ1-2; 7 bases are shared with TRBD1. The V segment lost 7 bases and the J segment 0 bases; nucleotides outside the gene matches: 5. The CDR3 is 14 amino acids. Germline-derived CDR1 and CDR2 are MNHEY and SMNVEV (reference sequence).

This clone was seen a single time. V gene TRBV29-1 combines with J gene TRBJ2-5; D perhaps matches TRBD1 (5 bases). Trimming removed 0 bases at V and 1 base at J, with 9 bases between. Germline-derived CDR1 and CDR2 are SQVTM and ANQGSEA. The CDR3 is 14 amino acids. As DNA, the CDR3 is TGCAGCGTTGAAGATTCAGGGCTCCAAGAGACCCAGTACTTC. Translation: CSVEDSGLQETQYF.

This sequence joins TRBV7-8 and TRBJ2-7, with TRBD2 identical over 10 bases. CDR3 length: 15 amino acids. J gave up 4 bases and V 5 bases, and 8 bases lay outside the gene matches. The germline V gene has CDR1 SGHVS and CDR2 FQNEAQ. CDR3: CASSTASGRVYEQYF. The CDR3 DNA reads TGTGCCAGCAGCACCGCTAGCGGGAGAGTATACGAGCAGTACTTC.

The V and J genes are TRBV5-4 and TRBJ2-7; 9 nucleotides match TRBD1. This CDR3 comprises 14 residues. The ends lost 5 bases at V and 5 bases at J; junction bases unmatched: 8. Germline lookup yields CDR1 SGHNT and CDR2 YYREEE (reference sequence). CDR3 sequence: CASRRDRVTDEQYF. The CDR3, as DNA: TGTGCCAGCAGAAGGGACAGGGTGACTGACGAGCAGTACTTC.

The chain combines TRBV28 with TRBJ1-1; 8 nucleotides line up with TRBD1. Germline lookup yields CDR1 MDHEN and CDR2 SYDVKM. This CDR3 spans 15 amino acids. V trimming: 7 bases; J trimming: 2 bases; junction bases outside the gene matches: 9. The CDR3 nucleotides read TGTGCCAGCACCTCAACCGGACAGGGAAACACTGAAGCTTTCTTT. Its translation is CASTSTGQGNTEAFF. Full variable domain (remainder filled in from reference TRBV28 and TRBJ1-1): DVKVTQSSRYLVKRTGEKVFLECVQDMDHENMFWYRQDPGLGLRLIYFSYDVKMKEKGDIPEGYSVSREKKERFSLILESASTNQTSMYLCASTSTGQGNTEAFFGQGTRLTVV.

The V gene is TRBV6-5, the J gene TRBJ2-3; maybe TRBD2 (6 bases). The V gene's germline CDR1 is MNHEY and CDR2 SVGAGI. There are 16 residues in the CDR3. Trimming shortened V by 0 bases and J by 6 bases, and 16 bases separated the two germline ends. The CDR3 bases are TGTGCCAGCAGTTACTCGAAATCGGGAGCTCGGGATACGCAGTATTTT. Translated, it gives CASSYSKSGARDTQYF.

Written as DNA, the CDR3 is TGTGCCAGCAGCCATACTACGGGACAGGGAGCTGGCTACACCTTC. It specifies CASSHTTGQGAGYTF. J is TRBJ1-2 and V is TRBV3-1 (or the pseudogene TRBV3-2), with TRBD1 matching over 9 bases. The trim removed 3 bases at V and 7 bases at J, leaving 9 bases unmatched. The CDR3 totals 15 residues. From germline, CDR1 is LGHDT and CDR2 YNNKEL (reference sequence).

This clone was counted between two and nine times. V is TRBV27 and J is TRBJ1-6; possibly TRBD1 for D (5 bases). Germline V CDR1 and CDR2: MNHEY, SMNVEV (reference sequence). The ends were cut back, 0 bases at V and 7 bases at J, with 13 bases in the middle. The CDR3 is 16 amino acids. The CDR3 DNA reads TGTGCCAGCAGTTTATCGGGGGGACGGCCAAATTCACCCCTCCACTTT. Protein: CASSLSGGRPNSPLHF.

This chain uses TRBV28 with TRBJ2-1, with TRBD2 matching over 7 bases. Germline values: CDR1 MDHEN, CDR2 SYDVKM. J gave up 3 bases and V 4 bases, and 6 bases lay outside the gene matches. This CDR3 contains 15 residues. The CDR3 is CASSSLAVLYNEQFF. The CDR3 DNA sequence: TGTGCCAGCAGTTCCCTAGCGGTTCTCTACAATGAGCAGTTCTTC. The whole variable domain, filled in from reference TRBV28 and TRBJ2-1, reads DVKVTQSSRYLVKRTGEKVFLECVQDMDHENMFWYRQDPGLGLRLIYFSYDVKMKEKGDIPEGYSVSREKKERFSLILESASTNQTSMYLCASSSLAVLYNEQFFGPGTRLTVL.

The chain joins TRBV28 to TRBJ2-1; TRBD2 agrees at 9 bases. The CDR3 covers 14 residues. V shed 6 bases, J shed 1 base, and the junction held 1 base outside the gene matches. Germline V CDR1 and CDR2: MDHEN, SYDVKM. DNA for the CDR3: TGTGCCAGCAGACTAGCGGGTTCCTACAATGAGCAGTTCTTC. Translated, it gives CASRLAGSYNEQFF.

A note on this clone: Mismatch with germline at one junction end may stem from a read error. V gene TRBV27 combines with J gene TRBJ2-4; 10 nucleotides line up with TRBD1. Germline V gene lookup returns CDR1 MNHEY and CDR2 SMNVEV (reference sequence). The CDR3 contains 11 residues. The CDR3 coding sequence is TGTGCCAGCAGTTCAGGGACAGGGGAGGAATTC. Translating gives CASSSGTGEEF.

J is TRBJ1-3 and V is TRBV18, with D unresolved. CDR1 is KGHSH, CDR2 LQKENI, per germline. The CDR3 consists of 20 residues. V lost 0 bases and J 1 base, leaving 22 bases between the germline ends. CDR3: CASSPPGRPKDKPSGNTIYF. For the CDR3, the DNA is TGTGCCAGCTCACCACCTGGCAGGCCCAAGGATAAGCCGTCTGGAAACACCATATATTTT.

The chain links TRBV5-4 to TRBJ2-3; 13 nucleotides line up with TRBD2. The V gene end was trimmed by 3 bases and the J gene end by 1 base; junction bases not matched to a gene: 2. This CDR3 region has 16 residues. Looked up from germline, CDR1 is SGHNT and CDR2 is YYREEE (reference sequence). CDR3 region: CASSWGTSGGTDTQYF. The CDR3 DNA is TGTGCCAGCAGCTGGGGGACTAGCGGGGGCACAGATACGCAGTATTTT.

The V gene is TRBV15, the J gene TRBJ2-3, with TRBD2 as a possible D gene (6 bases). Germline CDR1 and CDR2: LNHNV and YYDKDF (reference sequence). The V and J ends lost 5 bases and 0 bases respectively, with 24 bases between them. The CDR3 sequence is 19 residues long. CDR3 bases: TGTGCCACCAGCGGACCCCGGGACTTCAAACGCCCTAGCACAGATACGCAGTATTTT. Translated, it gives CATSGPRDFKRPSTDTQYF.

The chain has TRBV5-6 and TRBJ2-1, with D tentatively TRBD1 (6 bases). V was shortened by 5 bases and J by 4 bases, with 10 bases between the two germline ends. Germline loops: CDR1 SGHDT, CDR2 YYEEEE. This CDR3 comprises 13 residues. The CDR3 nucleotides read TGTGCCAGCAGATTCAGGGGTTACAATGAGCAGTTCTTC. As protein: CASRFRGYNEQFF.

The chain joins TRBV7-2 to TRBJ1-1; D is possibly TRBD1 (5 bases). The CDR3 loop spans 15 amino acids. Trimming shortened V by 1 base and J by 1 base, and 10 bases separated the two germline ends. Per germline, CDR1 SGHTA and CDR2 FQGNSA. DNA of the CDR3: TGTGCCAGCAGCTTAGTGGCAGGGTCGAACACTGAAGCTTTCTTT. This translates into CASSLVAGSNTEAFF.

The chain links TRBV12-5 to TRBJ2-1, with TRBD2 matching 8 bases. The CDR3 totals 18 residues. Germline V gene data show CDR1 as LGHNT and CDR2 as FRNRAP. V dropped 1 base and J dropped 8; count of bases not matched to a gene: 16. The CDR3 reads CASGLGRVGTRPRYEQFF. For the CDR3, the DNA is TGTGCTAGTGGTTTGGGTCGGGTCGGGACTAGGCCCCGATATGAGCAGTTCTTC.

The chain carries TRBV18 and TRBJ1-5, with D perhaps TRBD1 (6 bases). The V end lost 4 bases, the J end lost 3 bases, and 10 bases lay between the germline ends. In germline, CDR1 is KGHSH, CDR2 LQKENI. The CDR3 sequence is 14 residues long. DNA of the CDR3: TGTGCCAGCTCACAGACAGGACCCAATCAGCCCCAGCATTTT. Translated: CASSQTGPNQPQHF.

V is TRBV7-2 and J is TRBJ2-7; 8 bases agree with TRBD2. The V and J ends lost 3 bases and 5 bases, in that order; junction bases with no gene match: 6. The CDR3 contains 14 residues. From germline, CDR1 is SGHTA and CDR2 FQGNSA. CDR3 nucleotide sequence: TGTGCCAGCAGCTTTATAAGCGGGAGACACGAGCAGTACTTC. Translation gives CASSFISGRHEQYF.

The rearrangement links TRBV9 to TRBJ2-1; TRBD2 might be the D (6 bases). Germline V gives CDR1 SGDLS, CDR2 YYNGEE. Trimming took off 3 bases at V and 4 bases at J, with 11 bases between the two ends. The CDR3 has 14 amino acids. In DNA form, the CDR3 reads TGTGCCAGCAGCGCCGGGACTCGTTACAATGAGCAGTTCTTC. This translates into CASSAGTRYNEQFF.

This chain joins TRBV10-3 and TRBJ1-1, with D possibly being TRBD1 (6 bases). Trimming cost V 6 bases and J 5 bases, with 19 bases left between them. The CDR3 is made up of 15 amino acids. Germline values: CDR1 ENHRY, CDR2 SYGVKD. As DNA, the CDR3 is TGTGCCATCAGGGATCCAGGACAGCCGGAGACTGAAGCTTTCTTT. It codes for CAIRDPGQPETEAFF.

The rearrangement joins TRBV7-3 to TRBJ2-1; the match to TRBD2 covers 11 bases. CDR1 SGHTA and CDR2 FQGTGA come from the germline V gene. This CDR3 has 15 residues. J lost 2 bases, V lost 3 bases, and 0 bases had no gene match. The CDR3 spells CASSLGLAAYNEQFF. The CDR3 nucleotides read TGTGCCAGCAGCTTGGGACTAGCGGCCTACAATGAGCAGTTCTTC.